A selection of T cell receptor beta chains follows, all from one sample in a study of technical replicates of blood from a handful of donors. Some clones are missing from TCRdb's copy, which holds only in-frame ones; the method was immunoSEQ multiplex PCR. Among 14,000 or so clones listed, about 85% were seen once. Sequencing was performed on PBMCs. The receptors here all came from a human donor in good health. Each CDR3 is given with its conserved first and last residue. D genes are given only for firm matches. Clone size is given for some rows only: seen once, a few or many times, or a class if the clone is expanded.

-	TRBD1	14	TRBV6-1	TRBJ2-1	CASSRDRGFNEQFF	TGTGCCAGCAGTCGGGACAGGGGCTTCAATGAGCAGTTCTTC
-	TRBD1	12	TRBV25-1	TRBJ2-7	CASRGQGYEQYF	TGTGCCAGCAGGGGACAGGGCTACGAGCAGTACTTC
-	-	15	TRBV6-5	TRBJ2-1	CASRFDFLRYNEQFF	TGTGCCAGCAGGTTCGACTTCCTTCGCTACAATGAGCAGTTCTTC
-	TRBD1	15	TRBV29-1	TRBJ2-7	CSVEVVDRAVYEQYF	TGCAGCGTTGAAGTGGTCGACAGGGCGGTGTACGAGCAGTACTTC
-	TRBD2	14	TRBV6-1	TRBJ2-1	CANRGGSTYNEQFF	TGTGCCAACCGGGGGGGAAGCACCTACAATGAGCAGTTCTTC
-	-	16	TRBV27	TRBJ1-2	CASRATATGYGGGYTF	TGTGCCAGCAGGGCAACCGCAACAGGCTACGGAGGGGGCTACACCTTC
-	TRBD1	14	TRBV6-1	TRBJ1-5	CASSADRGNQPQHF	TGTGCCAGCAGTGCTGACAGGGGCAATCAGCCCCAGCATTTT
-	TRBD1	14	TRBV19	TRBJ2-7	CASSPSGTGGLQYF	TGTGCCAGTAGTCCATCAGGGACAGGGGGCCTGCAGTACTTC
-	TRBD2	22	TRBV27	TRBJ2-2	CASSFFWQTGTSGRAVTGELFF	TGTGCCAGCAGTTTTTTTTGGCAAACCGGGACTAGCGGGAGGGCCGTCACCGGGGAGCTGTTTTTT
-	-	15	TRBV5-1	TRBJ2-7	CASSLDGRGTYEQYF	TGCGCCAGCAGCTTGGATGGTCGGGGAACCTACGAGCAGTACTTC
-	TRBD1	15	TRBV27	TRBJ2-7	CASSPTGASSYEQYF	TGTGCCAGCAGTCCAACAGGGGCGAGCTCCTACGAGCAGTACTTC
-	TRBD2	15	TRBV2	TRBJ2-1	CASGRGLAGIDEQFF	TGTGCCAGCGGAAGGGGACTAGCGGGAATTGATGAGCAGTTCTTC
few	TRBD2	17	TRBV5-1	TRBJ2-2	CASSIGTSGRADGELFF	TGCGCCAGCAGCATAGGGACTAGCGGGAGAGCGGACGGGGAGCTGTTTTTT
-	TRBD2	17	TRBV12-5	TRBJ2-3	CASGLVMGGSGTDTQYF	TGTGCTAGTGGTTTGGTAATGGGGGGGAGTGGCACAGATACGCAGTATTTT
once	TRBD2	16	TRBV5-3	TRBJ2-2	CARSLGAGGRTGELFF	TGTGCCAGAAGCTTGGGAGCGGGAGGGCGCACCGGGGAGCTGTTTTTT
-	TRBD2	15	TRBV6-1	TRBJ2-1	CASSKTSGRPDEQFF	TGTGCCAGCAGTAAGACTAGCGGGAGGCCGGATGAGCAGTTCTTC
-	TRBD2	16	TRBV5-6	TRBJ2-3	CASSFLSGRAPDTQYF	TGTGCCAGCAGCTTCCTAAGCGGGAGAGCCCCAGATACGCAGTATTTT
-	-	14	TRBV11-2	TRBJ2-3	CASSFGVGTDTQYF	TGTGCCAGCAGCTTCGGGGTAGGCACAGATACGCAGTATTTT
-	TRBD2	17	TRBV2	TRBJ2-3	CASLDLWTSGSGDTQYF	TGTGCCAGCTTGGACCTCTGGACTAGCGGGAGTGGGGATACGCAGTATTTT
-	-	13	TRBV7-9	TRBJ2-5	CASSLGNQETQYF	TGTGCCAGCAGCTTAGGTAATCAAGAGACCCAGTACTTC
-	-	15	TRBV7-2	TRBJ1-2	CASTKPGLANYGYTF	TGTGCCAGCACCAAACCGGGTTTAGCTAACTATGGCTACACCTTC
-	TRBD1	15	TRBV9	TRBJ1-1	CASTEAGRGRTEAFF	TGTGCCAGCACCGAGGCGGGCAGGGGGCGAACTGAAGCTTTCTTT
-	-	14	TRBV19	TRBJ1-3	CASSMGDTGNTIYF	TGTGCCAGTAGTATGGGGGACACTGGAAACACCATATATTTT
-	TRBD1	16	TRBV5-1	TRBJ1-2	CASSFDRGAANYGYTF	TGCGCCAGCAGCTTTGACAGGGGGGCAGCTAACTATGGCTACACCTTC
few	TRBD1	16	TRBV5-1	TRBJ2-2	CASSFGQGANTGELFF	TGCGCCAGCAGCTTCGGACAGGGGGCGAACACCGGGGAGCTGTTTTTT
-	-	12	TRBV2	TRBJ2-5	CASMGAKETQYF	TGTGCCAGCATGGGGGCAAAAGAGACCCAGTACTTC
-	-	13	TRBV2	TRBJ2-7	CASAQPFEGEQYF	TGTGCCAGCGCCCAGCCCTTTGAGGGAGAGCAGTACTTC
-	-	13	TRBV7-9	TRBJ2-1	CASSWDLGGQQFF	TGTGCCAGCAGCTGGGACTTGGGGGGGCAGCAGTTCTTC
-	-	15	TRBV7-3	TRBJ2-2	CASSLSQGGTGELFF	TGTGCCAGCAGCTTAAGCCAGGGTGGCACCGGGGAGCTGTTTTTT
once	-	12	TRBV28	TRBJ1-2	CASSLNRAGYTF	TGTGCCAGCAGTTTAAACAGAGCTGGCTACACCTTC
few	TRBD2	14	TRBV28	TRBJ2-1	CASSGRTSYNEQFF	TGTGCCAGTAGCGGGAGGACCTCCTACAATGAGCAGTTCTTC
-	-	14	TRBV28	TRBJ1-5	CASSSGGGNQPQHF	TGTGCCAGCAGTTCCGGGGGGGGAAATCAGCCCCAGCATTTT
-	-	13	TRBV6-5	TRBJ2-7	CASRAPGNYEQYF	TGTGCCAGCAGAGCCCCAGGGAACTACGAGCAGTACTTC
-	-	14	TRBV19	TRBJ1-3	CASQLQGAGNTIYF	TGTGCCAGCCAACTACAGGGTGCTGGAAACACCATATATTTT
-	TRBD2	16	TRBV4-2	TRBJ2-4	CASSDSGSLAKNIQYF	TGTGCCAGCAGCGATAGCGGGTCCCTAGCCAAAAACATTCAGTACTTC
-	TRBD1	14	TRBV27	TRBJ2-7	CASRDQGAGYEQYF	TGTGCCAGCAGGGACCAGGGGGCGGGCTACGAGCAGTACTTC
-	-	15	TRBV7-2	TRBJ2-3	CASSLQGISTDTQYF	TGTGCCAGCAGCTTACAGGGGATAAGCACAGATACGCAGTATTTT
-	TRBD2	15	TRBV29-1	TRBJ2-5	CSVAGLAGVLETQYF	TGCAGCGTTGCGGGACTAGCGGGAGTACTTGAGACCCAGTACTTC
-	-	14	TRBV6-5	TRBJ1-4	CASSYTGTNEKLFF	TGTGCCAGCAGTTACACAGGGACTAATGAAAAACTGTTTTTT
-	TRBD2	14	TRBV7-2	TRBJ2-7	CASSLSGTSSEQYF	TGTGCCAGCAGCTTAAGTGGGACTAGCAGCGAGCAGTACTTC
-	TRBD2	14	TRBV6-5	TRBJ2-7	CASTRLAGVFEQYF	TGTGCCAGCACCCGACTAGCGGGAGTTTTCGAGCAGTACTTC
-	TRBD1	14	TRBV2	TRBJ1-2	CASSEEGQGFGYTF	TGTGCCAGCAGTGAAGAGGGACAGGGCTTTGGCTACACCTTC
-	-	13	TRBV5-1	TRBJ1-1	CASSLAGLAEAFF	TGCGCCAGCAGTCTGGCAGGGTTGGCTGAAGCTTTCTTT
-	-	16	TRBV4-2	TRBJ1-2	CASSQDLEQGFYGYTF	TGTGCCAGCAGCCAAGATTTGGAACAGGGCTTCTATGGCTACACCTTC
-	-	17	TRBV4-2	TRBJ2-5	CASSQTYRVDYQETQYF	TGTGCCAGCAGCCAAACGTACAGGGTGGATTACCAAGAGACCCAGTACTTC
few	TRBD2	14	TRBV6-6	TRBJ2-7	CASRSGGVSYEQYF	TGTGCCAGCAGGAGTGGGGGGGTCTCCTACGAGCAGTACTTC
-	TRBD1	14	TRBV28	TRBJ1-2	CASSLLTGGYGYTF	TGTGCCAGCAGTTTATTGACAGGGGGCTATGGCTACACCTTC
few	-	14	TRBV6-1	TRBJ1-4	CASSETRGGEKLFF	TGTGCCAGCAGTGAAACCAGGGGCGGGGAAAAACTGTTTTTT
-	-	15	TRBV11-2	TRBJ2-7	CASSLVQRSSYEQYF	TGTGCCAGCAGCTTAGTTCAGCGTAGCTCCTACGAGCAGTACTTC
-	TRBD2	15	TRBV7-3	TRBJ2-7	CASSLGTSGSYEQYF	TGTGCCAGCAGCTTAGGGACTAGCGGCTCCTACGAGCAGTACTTC